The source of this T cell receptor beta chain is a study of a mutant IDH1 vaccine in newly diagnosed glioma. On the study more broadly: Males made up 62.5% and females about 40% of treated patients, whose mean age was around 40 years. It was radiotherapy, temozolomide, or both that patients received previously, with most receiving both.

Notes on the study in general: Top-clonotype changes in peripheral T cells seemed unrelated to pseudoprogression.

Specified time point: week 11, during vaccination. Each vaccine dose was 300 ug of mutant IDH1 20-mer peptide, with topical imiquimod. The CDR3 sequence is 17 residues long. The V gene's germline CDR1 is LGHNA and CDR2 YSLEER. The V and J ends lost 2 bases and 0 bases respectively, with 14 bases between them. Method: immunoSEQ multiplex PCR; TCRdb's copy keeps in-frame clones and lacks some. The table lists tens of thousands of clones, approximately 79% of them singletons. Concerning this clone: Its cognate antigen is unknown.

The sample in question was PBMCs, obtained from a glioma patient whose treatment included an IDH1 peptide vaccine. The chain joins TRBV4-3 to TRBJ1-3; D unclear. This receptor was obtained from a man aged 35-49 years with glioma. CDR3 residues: CASSQYIGQPSGNTIYF. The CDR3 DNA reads TGCGCCAGCAGCCAATATATCGGGCAGCCCTCTGGAAACACCATATATTTT.